This entry lists 10 T cell receptor beta chains sequenced from one sample in a study of cytomegalovirus exposure and HLA in healthy donors. Generated by immunoSEQ multiplex PCR, the TCRdb table keeps only in-frame clones and is missing some. There are 100,000 to 150,000 clones in the sample; about nine tenths occur only once, and approximately 2% lies in the top ten. The sample taken for sequencing was PBMCs. These receptors were collected from a woman younger than 35 in good health and CMV-seronegative.

This clone was counted between two and nine times. The V call is TRBV28, the J call TRBJ2-1; 7 positions agree with TRBD2. CDR1 is MDHEN and CDR2 is SYDVKM in the germline V gene. After removal of 6 bases from V and 5 bases from J, the junction contained 10 bases not matched to a gene. CDR3 size: 15 residues. Here the CDR3 reads CASSRLARRDNEQFF. The CDR3 DNA is TGTGCCAGCAGCCGACTAGCAAGGCGAGACAATGAGCAGTTCTTC. Combining the CDR3 with reference TRBV28 and TRBJ2-1 gives the whole variable domain DVKVTQSSRYLVKRTGEKVFLECVQDMDHENMFWYRQDPGLGLRLIYFSYDVKMKEKGDIPEGYSVSREKKERFSLILESASTNQTSMYLCASSRLARRDNEQFFGPGTRLTVL.

The chain uses TRBV27 and TRBJ2-2, with 7 bases lining up with TRBD1. The CDR3 contains 16 residues. CDR1 and CDR2 from the germline V gene are MNHEY and SMNVEV (reference sequence). The trim removed 3 bases at V and 8 bases at J, leaving 12 bases unmatched. The CDR3 region is CASSLWYAGGEGELFF. The CDR3 nucleotides read TGTGCCAGCAGTTTGTGGTACGCAGGGGGAGAGGGGGAGCTGTTTTTT.

The V and J genes are TRBV7-9 and TRBJ2-7; TRBD1 is a possible D gene (5 bases). Looked up from germline, CDR1 is SEHNR and CDR2 is FQNEAQ (reference sequence). V lost 5 bases and J 3 bases, leaving 17 bases between the germline ends. The CDR3 covers 15 residues. CDR3 sequence (DNA): TGTGCCAGCAGCCCCGGGCGGCAGGGCTACTACGAGCAGTACTTC. Amino acid sequence: CASSPGRQGYYEQYF.

The chain employs TRBV7-8 and TRBJ1-1; a possible D gene is TRBD1 (5 bases). The V end lost 8 bases, the J end lost 1 base, and 11 bases lay between the germline ends. This CDR3 spans 13 amino acids. Germline V gene data show CDR1 as SGHVS and CDR2 as FQNEAQ. CDR3 protein: CASGGYRNTEAFF. The CDR3 DNA reads TGTGCCAGCGGGGGGTACAGGAACACTGAAGCTTTCTTT. The entire variable domain, with the rest obtained from reference TRBV7-8 and TRBJ1-1, is as follows: GAGVSQSPRYKVAKRGQDVALRCDPISGHVSLFWYQQALGQGPEFLTYFQNEAQLDKSGLPSDRFFAERPEGSVSTLKIQRTQQEDSAVYLCASGGYRNTEAFFGQGTRLTVV.

The chain joins TRBV4-2 to TRBJ2-2; 8 nucleotides agree with TRBD2. This CDR3 has 15 residues. V lost 10 bases and J lost 4; bases outside the gene matches: 11. CDR1 LGHNA and CDR2 YNFKEQ come from the germline V gene. CDR3 in amino acids: CATAVSAGGTGELFF. DNA of the CDR3: TGTGCCACCGCTGTGTCGGCGGGAGGCACCGGGGAGCTGTTTTTT.

V is TRBV6-5 and J is TRBJ1-4; D is perhaps TRBD1 (5 bases). CDR3 length equals 15 residues. V was trimmed by 0 bases and J by 2 bases, leaving 7 bases between them. CDR1 is MNHEY, CDR2 SVGAGI, per germline. CDR3 sequence (DNA): TGTGCCAGCAGTTACTCGAAGGGGACTAATGAAAAACTGTTTTTT. Translated: CASSYSKGTNEKLFF.

The chain joins TRBV19 to TRBJ1-3; D is uncertain. Germline-derived CDR1 and CDR2 are LNHDA and SQIVND (reference sequence). The CDR3 consists of 17 residues. Trimming stripped 5 bases from V and 1 base from J, with 18 bases between. The CDR3 bases are TGTGCCAGTAGTGACTATCCCCAGGCGGTATCTGGAAACACCATATATTTT. Translated, it gives CASSDYPQAVSGNTIYF.

The V and J genes are TRBV28 and TRBJ1-1; 7 bases map to TRBD1. Germline loops: CDR1 MDHEN, CDR2 SYDVKM. The junction had 7 bases not matched to a gene; V was cut back by 3 bases and J by 0 bases. This CDR3 region has 16 residues. In DNA form, the CDR3 reads TGTGCCAGCAGTTTTCCAACAGGGGCCCTGAACACTGAAGCTTTCTTT. This sequence encodes CASSFPTGALNTEAFF.

The V gene is TRBV6-4, the J gene TRBJ2-3; TRBD2 matches 7 bases. The CDR3 extends over 15 amino acids. V was pared by 3 bases and J by 2 bases, with 5 bases of the junction left unmatched. Germline CDR1 MRHNA, CDR2 SNTAGT. CDR3 DNA: TGTGCCAGCAGTGAAGCTAGCGGCACCACAGATACGCAGTATTTT. It is translated as CASSEASGTTDTQYF.

This clone was found once. The chain links TRBV27 to TRBJ2-7; 7 nucleotides match TRBD2. V shed 10 bases, J shed 2 bases, and the junction held 5 bases outside the gene matches. CDR1 is MNHEY and CDR2 is SMNVEV in the germline V gene (reference sequence). This CDR3 has 12 residues. The DNA for the CDR3 is TGTGCCACGCGGGGACTAACCTACGAGCAGTACTTC. This codes for CATRGLTYEQYF.